Presented here are 14 T cell receptor beta chains from one specimen sequenced in a study of T cells in Graves' hyperthyroidism and ophthalmopathy. TCR beta CDR3 regions were amplified from RNA transcripts. Primed by the HTBI set, a first-round RT-PCR was run on the TCR CDR3. TCRdb analysed the multiplex PCR reads with MiXCR anew, one entry per CDR3 protein. The sample holds about 560,000 distinct CDR3 sequences, approximately 14% seen once. The sample consisted of blood. Receptors originate from a woman aged 40 to 50 with Graves' hyperthyroidism.

The CDR3 DNA reads TGTGCCAGCAGCGTGGGGACTCCAACCTACGAGCAGTACTTC. Its translation: CASSVGTPTYEQYF. The V call is TRBV9, the J call TRBJ2-7; a weak D match, TRBD2 (6 bases). The CDR3 loop spans 14 amino acids. Germline-derived CDR1 and CDR2 are SGDLS and YYNGEE. Trimming took off 2 bases at V and 2 bases at J, with 11 bases between the two ends.

This clonotype was seen repeatedly, ten times or more. The J gene is TRBJ2-3, the V gene TRBV12-3 or TRBV12-4; D may be TRBD2 (6 bases). This CDR3 region has 13 residues. Trimming removed 3 bases from V and 5 bases from J, with 9 bases in between. The CDR3 bases are TGTGCCAGCAGTTTCGCGGGGATAGATACGCAGTATTTT. Amino acids: CASSFAGIDTQYF.

Concerning this clonotype: This could be a read error, since a much larger clone is one nucleotide away. V is TRBV3-1 and J is TRBJ2-5; D call uncertain. The CDR3 loop spans 11 amino acids. CDR1 and CDR2 from the germline V gene are LGHDT and YNNKEL (reference sequence). Trimming removed 6 bases at V and 5 bases at J, with 7 bases between. The CDR3 loop reads CASRARETQYF. CDR3 DNA: TGTGCCAGCAGGGCGCGGGAGACCCAGTACTTC.

V usage is TRBV6-1 and J usage is TRBJ1-4; D is perhaps TRBD1 (6 bases). The V end was cut by 7 bases, the J end by 0 bases, with 21 bases between. Germline V lookup: CDR1 MNHNS, CDR2 SASEGT. The CDR3 runs to 18 residues. As DNA, the CDR3 is TGTGCCAGCAAACACGACAGGTTGGAATCTACAACTAATGAAAAACTGTTTTTT. It is translated as CASKHDRLESTTNEKLFF.

The chain couples TRBV9 to TRBJ2-5, with D possibly being TRBD1 or TRBD2 (6 bases each). V was cut by 2 bases and J by 1 base, with 12 bases left in between. The CDR3 length is 15 residues. The germline gives CDR1 SGDLS, CDR2 YYNGEE. Written as DNA, the CDR3 is TGTGCCAGCAGCGTGGGGGGCCTAGTCCAAGAGACCCAGTACTTC. Protein product: CASSVGGLVQETQYF.

Here the CDR3 reads CASSPLQPYGYTF. The DNA of the CDR3 is TGTGCCAGCAGTCCTCTACAGCCCTATGGCTACACCTTC. This sequence joins TRBV6-2 or TRBV6-3 and TRBJ1-2; D is unresolved. Germline CDR1 MNHEY, CDR2 SVGEGT. V lost 5 bases and J lost 4, with 11 bases in between. There are 13 residues in the CDR3.

In this sample, this clonotype turned up many times. This chain joins TRBV7-8 and TRBJ2-7, with D uncertain. CDR1 is SGHVS and CDR2 is FQNEAQ in the germline V gene. V lost 1 base, J lost 2 bases, and 9 bases lay in between. CDR3 length: 14 amino acids. The CDR3 spells CASSLEPTTYEQYF. The CDR3 DNA reads TGTGCCAGCAGCTTAGAACCCACTACCTACGAGCAGTACTTC. Variable domain in full (rest from reference TRBV7-8 and TRBJ2-7): GAGVSQSPRYKVAKRGQDVALRCDPISGHVSLFWYQQALGQGPEFLTYFQNEAQLDKSGLPSDRFFAERPEGSVSTLKIQRTQQEDSAVYLCASSLEPTTYEQYFGPGTRLTVT.

This clonotype occurred many times. The V call is TRBV5-8, the J call TRBJ2-5, with 10 bases lining up with TRBD2. After removal of 2 bases from V and 4 bases from J, the junction contained 11 bases not matched to a gene. Germline V lookup: CDR1 SGHTS, CDR2 YDEGEE. The CDR3 spans 17 residues. In DNA form, the CDR3 reads TGTGCCAGCAGCTTAGAAAAGCTAGCGGGGGCTTTAGAGACCCAGTACTTC. This gives the protein CASSLEKLAGALETQYF.

The V gene is TRBV4-1, the J gene TRBJ2-1, with no clear D. Deletions cut 0 bases from V and 0 bases from J, with 9 bases between. This CDR3 has 16 amino acids. CDR1 and CDR2 (germline): MGHRA, YSYEKL. The CDR3 loop is CASSQEGIGSYNEQFF. The CDR3 nucleotides read TGCGCCAGCAGCCAAGAAGGGATAGGCTCCTACAATGAGCAGTTCTTC.

This clonotype occurred many times. The chain couples TRBV3-1 to TRBJ2-1; unclear D gene. V lost 4 bases and J lost 7, with 17 bases in between. The germline V gene has CDR1 LGHDT and CDR2 YNNKEL (reference sequence). This CDR3 is 15 amino acids long. The CDR3: CASSPSPAAINEQFF. DNA for the CDR3: TGTGCCAGCAGCCCTTCTCCCGCTGCAATTAATGAGCAGTTCTTC.

The CDR3 DNA sequence: TGTGCCAGCAGCTCGGAAACTAGCGGGAGTAAAGCTGGGGCCAACGTCCTGACTTTC. Its translation: CASSSETSGSKAGANVLTF. J is TRBJ2-6 and V is TRBV7-8; TRBD2 matches 11 bases. The V segment lost 4 bases and the J segment 2 bases; nucleotides outside the gene matches: 10. The CDR3 totals 19 residues. Germline V gives CDR1 SGHVS, CDR2 FQNEAQ.

V usage is TRBV2 and J usage is TRBJ2-5; 12 nucleotides agree with TRBD1. Germline V gene lookup returns CDR1 SNHLY and CDR2 FYNNEI. CDR3 length: 15 residues. V lost 10 bases, J lost 3 bases, and 9 bases stayed unmatched. CDR3: CATRDRGRREETQYF. The CDR3 DNA sequence: TGTGCCACCCGGGACAGGGGGCGCCGGGAAGAGACCCAGTACTTC.

This clonotype showed up many times. V and J are TRBV5-1 and TRBJ2-1, with D perhaps given as TRBD1 or TRBD2 (6 bases each). The germline gives CDR1 SGHRS, CDR2 YFSETQ. Trimming pared 2 bases from V and 1 base from J, leaving 10 bases between. The CDR3 extends over 15 amino acids. CDR3 nucleotide sequence: TGCGCCAGCAGCTTTGGGGGGCGTTCCTACAATGAGCAGTTCTTC. Residues: CASSFGGRSYNEQFF. Supplemented by reference TRBV5-1 and TRBJ2-1, the full variable domain reads KAGVTQTPRYLIKTRGQQVTLSCSPISGHRSVSWYQQTPGQGLQFLFEYFSETQRNKGNFPGRFSGRQFSNSRSEMNVSTLELGDSALYLCASSFGGRSYNEQFFGPGTRLTVL.

This sequence joins TRBV15 and TRBJ1-2, with D unresolved. The CDR3 is 15 residues long. V shed 0 bases and J shed 1 base, with 9 bases lying between them. Germline V CDR1 and CDR2: LNHNV, YYDKDF (reference sequence). CDR3 DNA sequence: TGTGCCACCAGCAGAGATTTAGCTGGTAACTATGGCTACACCTTC. Translation: CATSRDLAGNYGYTF.